This T cell receptor (beta chain) was sequenced during a study of beta chain features in type 1 diabetes. Study-wide context: The number of sorted cells examined across all samples was 107,917,701.

A remark on this clone: Its antigen remains unknown.

TCRB transcripts that were expressed got sequenced, as all of the isolated RNA had been reverse transcribed. Only in-frame clones appear in the TCRdb table, and some are missing; sequencing was by immunoSEQ multiplex PCR. The sample has some 160,000 clones; roughly 9% are singletons. Sorted cells reached over 95% purity in every population. Findings of the study overall: In all four CD4+ subsets, TCRB CDR3 length was significantly, moderately reduced in type 1 diabetes. At VDJ recombination sites, type 1 diabetes patients had fewer insertions and more deleted nucleotides.

The TCR comes from a woman between 18 and 30 years old in good health. Sequenced: central memory CD4+ T cells from blood.

The CDR3 DNA reads TGCGCCAGCAGCCCGAGTAGCGGGAGGGCCTACAATGAGCAGTTCTTC. It codes for CASSPSSGRAYNEQFF. V and J are TRBV5-1 and TRBJ2-1, with 11 bases fitting TRBD2. This CDR3 region has 16 residues. Germline trimming cut 4 bases from V and 2 bases from J; bases unmatched to any gene: 5. The germline gives CDR1 SGHRS, CDR2 YFSETQ.